Shown below are 19 T cell receptor beta chains from a single sample sequenced in a study of Graves' ophthalmopathy and Graves' hyperthyroidism. Beta-chain TCR CDR3 regions were amplified from RNA transcripts. The first-round RT-PCR employed HTBI primers together with the Qiagen OneStep RT-PCR kit. A multiplex PCR was then performed as the second round. MiXCR, run by TCRdb on the multiplex PCR reads, gives a single entry per CDR3 protein. Of around 520,000 distinct CDR3 sequences listed, roughly 39% are singletons. Source material: peripheral blood or thyroid tissue (not recorded which). The receptor source for this set is an adult man with Graves' hyperthyroidism.

V is TRBV27 and J is TRBJ1-6; D may be TRBD1 (6 bases). The V gene lost 5 bases and the J gene lost 0 bases, with 14 bases spanning the gap. This CDR3 has 17 residues. Germline V CDR1 and CDR2: MNHEY, SMNVEV (reference sequence). CDR3 sequence: CASSRDTGYSYNSPLHF. In DNA, the CDR3 is TGTGCCAGCAGTCGCGACACAGGGTACTCCTATAATTCACCCCTCCACTTT.

The chain uses TRBV12-3 or TRBV12-4 and TRBJ1-1; 10 nucleotides agree with TRBD1. The CDR3 covers 16 residues. The V segment lost 4 bases and the J segment 4 bases; nucleotides outside the gene matches: 9. This CDR3 is CASSSGQGGWVTEAFF. CDR3 bases: TGTGCCAGCAGTTCCGGACAGGGGGGTTGGGTCACTGAAGCTTTCTTT.

This clonotype was seen many times. The gene calls are TRBV2 and TRBJ1-5, with unresolved D. The V and J ends lost 4 bases and 0 bases respectively, with 7 bases between them. The CDR3 sequence is 14 residues long. CDR1 is SNHLY, CDR2 FYNNEI, per germline. The CDR3 reads CASSGRYSNQPQHF. As DNA, the CDR3 is TGTGCCAGCAGTGGGAGGTATAGCAATCAGCCCCAGCATTTT.

The chain recombines TRBV7-9 with TRBJ2-6; 8 bases align to TRBD1. Germline V gene lookup returns CDR1 SEHNR and CDR2 FQNEAQ (reference sequence). V lost 5 bases and J lost 4; bases outside the gene matches: 16. The CDR3 contains 19 residues. CDR3 coding DNA: TGTGCCAGCAGCCAAGTTAGTCGGACAGGGCCCTCCGGGGCCAACGTCCTGACTTTC. It translates to CASSQVSRTGPSGANVLTF.

At least ten counts were recorded for this clonotype. The V gene is TRBV6-1, the J gene TRBJ1-1; D is ambiguous. Trimming left V 4 bases short and J 0 bases short, with 9 bases between. The CDR3 runs 14 residues. Germline values: CDR1 MNHNS, CDR2 SASEGT. For the CDR3, the DNA is TGTGCCAGCAGTGGAATACCCATGAACACTGAAGCTTTCTTT. This translates into CASSGIPMNTEAFF.

This clonotype was seen more than once but under ten times. The CDR3 sequence is CASSIQGIHSPLHF. The CDR3 DNA reads as TGTGCCAGCAGTATACAGGGTATACATTCACCCCTCCACTTT. J is TRBJ1-6 and V is TRBV28; D may be TRBD1 (6 bases). Trimming removed 5 bases at V and 8 bases at J, with 13 bases between. The V gene's germline CDR1 is MDHEN and CDR2 SYDVKM. CDR3 length equals 14 residues.

This clonotype was seen at least ten times. This rearrangement joins TRBV12-3 or TRBV12-4 to TRBJ2-2; unclear D gene. The CDR3 is 14 amino acids. Trimming shortened V by 3 bases and J by 1 base, and 6 bases separated the two germline ends. The CDR3 DNA is TGTGCCAGCAGTTTTGGCGGGAACACCGGGGAGCTGTTTTTT. It is translated as CASSFGGNTGELFF.

Concerning this clonotype: This may stem from a read error, because a much larger clone lies one nucleotide away. V is TRBV9 and J is TRBJ1-2; a weak D match, TRBD1 (6 bases). The CDR3 length is 13 residues. CDR1 and CDR2 (germline): SGDLS, YYNGEE. CDR3 nucleotides: TGTGCCAGCAGCGTCTATGGGGGGGCTGGCCACACCTTC. It translates to CASSVYGGAGHTF.

Notes on this clonotype: A read error is likely, as this CDR3 ends without the conserved phenylalanine or tryptophan. The chain couples TRBV5-4 to TRBJ1-1; D uncertain. The germline V gene encodes CDR1 SGHNT and CDR2 YYREEE (reference sequence). V gave up 2 bases and J gave up 2 bases, with 10 bases separating them. There are 14 residues in the CDR3. The CDR3 is CASSFGGLNTEAFS. The CDR3 DNA follows: TGTGCCAGCAGCTTCGGAGGACTAAACACTGAAGCTTTCTCT.

The chain is built from TRBV7-3 and TRBJ2-7; D gene unclear. The last part of the DNA fits TRBJ2-1 better; the J call may be wrong. CDR1 and CDR2 from the germline V gene are SGHTA and FQGTGA. The CDR3 contains 13 residues. The CDR3 sequence: CASSLLSVGEQFF. The DNA for the CDR3 is TGTGCCAGCAGCTTATTGTCGGTAGGGGAGCAGTTCTTC.

This clonotype was observed a few times. V is TRBV3-1 and J is TRBJ1-5, with TRBD1 matching over 8 bases. The CDR3 has 13 residues. CDR1 LGHDT and CDR2 YNNKEL come from the germline V gene (reference sequence). Germline trimming cut 3 bases from V and 7 bases from J; bases unmatched to any gene: 2. Here the CDR3 reads CASSQTGAQPQHF. CDR3 coding DNA: TGTGCCAGCAGCCAGACAGGGGCCCAGCCCCAGCATTTT.

This clonotype was detected ten times or more. V usage is TRBV29-1 and J usage is TRBJ1-2, with 7 positions matching TRBD1. In germline, CDR1 is SQVTM, CDR2 ANQGSEA. This CDR3 contains 12 residues. With V trimmed by 7 bases and J by 0 bases, 2 bases remained unmatched. The DNA of the CDR3 is TGCAGCGCCGGGACAGCTAACTATGGCTACACCTTC. This translates into CSAGTANYGYTF.

The rearrangement links TRBV7-9 to TRBJ1-2, with 9 bases that match TRBD1. CDR3 size: 15 residues. Germline CDR1 and CDR2: SEHNR and FQNEAQ (reference sequence). J lost 3 bases, V lost 5 bases, and 7 bases had no gene match. CDR3 sequence: CASSRDRVGDYGYTF. DNA of the CDR3: TGTGCCAGCAGCCGGGACAGGGTTGGGGACTATGGCTACACCTTC.

On this clonotype: This may be a read error: a much more frequent sequence differs by one nucleotide. The conserved phenylalanine or tryptophan is not found at the CDR3 terminus, so this likely reflects a read error. The chain couples TRBV6-5 to TRBJ1-4, with D maybe TRBD1 (5 bases). Trimming cost V 5 bases and J 8 bases, with 12 bases left between them. CDR1 and CDR2 (germline): MNHEY, SVGAGI. The CDR3 has 13 amino acids. Here the CDR3 DNA reads TGTGCCAGCAGTAGTCAGGGCGGGGAAAAACTGTTTCTT. This translates into CASSSQGGEKLFL.

V usage is TRBV6-5 and J usage is TRBJ2-7; TRBD1 matches at 7 bases. CDR3 length: 14 amino acids. Losses at the gene ends were 4 bases for V and 4 bases for J; bases not matched to a gene: 7. CDR1 and CDR2 (germline): MNHEY, SVGAGI. DNA for the CDR3: TGTGCCAGCAGTTCACAGGGGTTTGGTTACGAGCAGTACTTC. Translation gives CASSSQGFGYEQYF.

At least ten counts were recorded for this clonotype. The V gene is TRBV20-1, the J gene TRBJ1-4; D ambiguous. The length of the CDR3 is 13 residues. Between the trimmed V and J ends, which lost 7 bases and 4 bases, there was a span of 13 bases. CDR1 is DFQATT and CDR2 is SNEGSKA in the germline V gene (reference sequence). CDR3 in DNA: TGCAGTGTTCAGGACTACGATAATGAAAAACTGTTTTTT. Residues: CSVQDYDNEKLFF.

This clonotype was picked up many times. This chain uses TRBV29-1 with TRBJ1-1; unclear D gene. The CDR3 runs to 16 residues. Trimming pared 1 base from V and 2 bases from J, leaving 17 bases between. Germline V CDR1 and CDR2: SQVTM, ANQGSEA. The CDR3 nucleotides are TGCAGCGTTGAAGTATTGGCAGCTGCTTTTAACACTGAAGCTTTCTTT. Translating gives CSVEVLAAAFNTEAFF.

The chain combines TRBV7-2 with TRBJ2-7, with D tentatively TRBD1 or TRBD2 (5 bases each). Germline V gene sequence: CDR1 SGHTA, CDR2 FQGNSA. The CDR3 extends over 14 amino acids. The V end was cut by 4 bases, the J end by 0 bases, with 10 bases between. CDR3 in DNA: TGTGCCAGCAGCTCCGGGGCTAGCTCCTACGAGCAGTACTTC. Translating it yields CASSSGASSYEQYF.

The chain carries TRBV29-1 and TRBJ2-7, with 11 bases lining up with TRBD1. Germline loops: CDR1 SQVTM, CDR2 ANQGSEA. The CDR3 sequence is 15 residues long. V shed 2 bases, J shed 3 bases, and the junction held 6 bases outside the gene matches. CDR3 nucleotide sequence: TGCAGCGTTGAATTCCGGGACAGGGGGGACTACGAGCAGTACTTC. It yields the protein CSVEFRDRGDYEQYF.